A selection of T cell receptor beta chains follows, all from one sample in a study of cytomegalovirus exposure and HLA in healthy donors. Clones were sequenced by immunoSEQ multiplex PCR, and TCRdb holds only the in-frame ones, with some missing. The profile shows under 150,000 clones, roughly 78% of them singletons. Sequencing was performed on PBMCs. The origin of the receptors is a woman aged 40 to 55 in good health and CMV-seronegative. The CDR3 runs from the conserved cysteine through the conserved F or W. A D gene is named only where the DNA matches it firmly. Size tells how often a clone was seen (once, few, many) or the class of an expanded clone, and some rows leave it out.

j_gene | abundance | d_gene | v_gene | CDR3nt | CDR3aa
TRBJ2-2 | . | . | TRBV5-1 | TGCGCCAGCAGCTTGGGGGTTCCGAGGGCCGGGGAGCTGTTTTTT | CASSLGVPRAGELFF
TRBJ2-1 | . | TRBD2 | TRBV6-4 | TGTGCCAGCAGTGGCGGGACTAGCGGTTACAATGAGCAGTTCTTC | CASSGGTSGYNEQFF
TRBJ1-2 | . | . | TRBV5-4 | TGTGCCAGCAGCTTTGTCACCGGGACACTTTATGGCTACACCTTC | CASSFVTGTLYGYTF
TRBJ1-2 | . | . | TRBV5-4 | TGTGCCAGCAGCTTGGTAAGGGAGGGAGGCTACACCTTC | CASSLVREGGYTF
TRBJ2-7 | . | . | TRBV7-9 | TGTTCCAGCAGCAAAATGAGCGGAACCGTACCCTACGAGCAGTACTTC | CSSSKMSGTVPYEQYF
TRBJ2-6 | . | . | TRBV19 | TGTGCCAGTAGTATAGGCCTCTCTGGGGCCAACGGCCTGACTTTC | CASSIGLSGANGLTF
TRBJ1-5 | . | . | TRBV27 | TGTGCCAGCAGTTCTAGCACTCAGCCCCAGCATTTT | CASSSSTQPQHF
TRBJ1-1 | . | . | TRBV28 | TGTGCCAGCAGTTTTCGGGGATTGAACACTGAAGCTTTCTTT | CASSFRGLNTEAFF
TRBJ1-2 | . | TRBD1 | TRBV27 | TGTGCCAGCAGTCCCGACAGGGGCCGTGGCTACACCTTC | CASSPDRGRGYTF
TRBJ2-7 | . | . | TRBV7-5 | TGTGCCAGAAGCTTGGTAGGGCTAGCGGGGTCTCGGGACGAGCAGTACTTC | CARSLVGLAGSRDEQYF
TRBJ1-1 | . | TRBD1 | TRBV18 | TGTGCCAGCTCACCCCGGCCAGGGGGCAACACTGAAGCTTTCTTT | CASSPRPGGNTEAFF
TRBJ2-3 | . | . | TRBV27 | TGTGCCAGCAGTTCAATAACAGGGTTCACAGATACGCAGTATTTT | CASSSITGFTDTQYF
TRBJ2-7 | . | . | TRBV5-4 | TGTGCCAGCAGCTGGACAGCCTCATACGAGCAGTACTTC | CASSWTASYEQYF
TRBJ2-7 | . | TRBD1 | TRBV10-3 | TGTGCCATCAGGGACAGGGACTCTTTTCCCTACGAGCAGTACTTC | CAIRDRDSFPYEQYF
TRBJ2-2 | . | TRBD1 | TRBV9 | TGTGCCAGCAGCGTAGGCGACAGGGCCCCGAACACCGGGGAGCTGTTTTTT | CASSVGDRAPNTGELFF
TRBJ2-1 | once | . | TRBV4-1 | TGCGCCAGCAGCCCCCGGGAGACAGCCTACAATGAGCAGTTCTTC | CASSPRETAYNEQFF